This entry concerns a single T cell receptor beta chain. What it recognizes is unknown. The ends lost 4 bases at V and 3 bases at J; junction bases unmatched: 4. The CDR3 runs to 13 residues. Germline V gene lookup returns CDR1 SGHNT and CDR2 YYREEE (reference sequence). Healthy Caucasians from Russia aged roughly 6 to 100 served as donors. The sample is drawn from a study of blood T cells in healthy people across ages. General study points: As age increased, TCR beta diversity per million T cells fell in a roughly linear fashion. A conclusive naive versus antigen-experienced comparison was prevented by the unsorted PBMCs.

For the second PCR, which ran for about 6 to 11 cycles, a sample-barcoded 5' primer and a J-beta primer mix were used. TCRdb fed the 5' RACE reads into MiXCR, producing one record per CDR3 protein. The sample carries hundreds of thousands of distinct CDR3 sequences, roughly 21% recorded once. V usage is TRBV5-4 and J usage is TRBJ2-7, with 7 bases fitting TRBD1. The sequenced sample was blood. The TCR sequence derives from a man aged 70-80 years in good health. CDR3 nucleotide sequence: TGTGCCAGCAGCATCGACAGGGACTACGAGCAGTACTTC. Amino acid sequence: CASSIDRDYEQYF.